The 4 T cell receptor beta chains presented below share a single source sample, sequenced in a study of immune evolution from preneoplasia to lung adenocarcinoma (dated by TCRdb to about 2021). Libraries were constructed by the immunoSEQ multiplex PCR assay. TCRdb mirrors the immuneACCESS table, restricted to in-frame sequences. Some clones are absent from its copies; in checked studies, under half trace to an unresolved V gene, and the reason for the others is unknown. The sample records some 4,900 clones, around 82% of which are singletons. Approximately 10% of the sample goes to the ten largest clones. Sequencing was done on a sample of FFPE minimally invasive lung adenocarcinoma tissue. The sample's cell subset or site, from its label and the paper: micro-invasive lung adenocarcinoma (MIA). Receptor source: a person aged 70 to 85 with lung adenocarcinoma.

Only a few counts were recorded for this clone. The CDR3 here is CASSLADDYEQYF. The DNA for the CDR3 is TGTGCCAGCAGCTTAGCGGACGACTACGAGCAGTACTTC. The V call is TRBV11-1, the J call TRBJ2-7; D unresolved. Germline V gene lookup returns CDR1 SGHAT and CDR2 FQDESV (reference sequence). V dropped 0 bases and J dropped 3 bases, with 6 bases sitting between them. CDR3 length: 13 amino acids.

The CDR3, as DNA: TGCGCCAGCGGAATCTCAGAAGCGGAGACCCAGTACTTC. Protein: CASGISEAETQYF. The V gene is TRBV5-1, the J gene TRBJ2-5; D remains unclear. Per the germline V gene, CDR1 is SGHRS and CDR2 is YFSETQ. This CDR3 region has 13 residues. The ends were cut back, 7 bases at V and 5 bases at J, with 15 bases in the middle.

The chain combines TRBV9 with TRBJ1-4, with 10 bases that match TRBD1. Trimming at V came to 4 bases and at J to 8 bases, leaving 5 bases not matched to a gene. The CDR3 has 14 amino acids. Germline V gives CDR1 SGDLS, CDR2 YYNGEE. CDR3 amino acids: CASSLGTGAEKLFF. The CDR3 region has the DNA TGTGCCAGCAGCTTAGGGACAGGGGCCGAAAAACTGTTTTTT.

This chain connects TRBV21-1 to TRBJ1-1; no DNA check was done on the table's D call, TRBD1. TRBV21-1 is given as a pseudogene. This CDR3 has 14 amino acids. The CDR3 DNA sequence: TGTGCCAGCAGCAGACAGGGGGGGTACACTGAAGCTTTCTTT. Protein sequence: CASSRQGGYTEAFF.